This T cell receptor (beta chain) stems from a study of shared clonotypes between healthy human individuals (TCRdb year 2020). At the level of the whole study: The cohort comprised a couple of women and a few men aged 18 to 49 years. To increase sequencing depth and limit assay-specific biases, TCR repertoire library preparation and sequencing were carried out by different laboratories using diverse techniques. Between about 0.8 and 9 billion PBMCs per donor were obtained by leukapheresis. For each donor, CD4 naive and CD4 memory were each run on three plates, CD8 naive on two plates, and CD8 memory on one plate. To estimate repertoire size and how much clonotype sharing occurs between individuals, the study deeply sequenced the blood TCR repertoires of 5 or 6 healthy adults.

Using the deep immunoSEQ assay, multiplex PCR amplified TCR CDR3 regions from genomic DNA. Genomic DNA extracted from each cell subset was distributed evenly over all wells of several immunoSEQ 96-well plates, and each plate served as one replicate. Each replicate PCR for sorted subsets received roughly 200 ng genomic DNA, equal to about 30,000 T cell genomes. Purified libraries were quantified with a Qubit 3.0 fluorometer, sized on a Bioanalyzer 2100, and re-quantified with the KAPA Library Quantification kit. A separate single-read 150-cycle Illumina NextSeq 550 flow cell was used to sequence each immunoSEQ 96-well plate. From the authors' description of their analysis: Because the immunoSEQ output included only junctional sequences and no quality scores, the filtering could not be the same as the filtering used for full-length reads. To assign V/J genes and CDR3, sequences were annotated against IMGT germline references using PyIR, a Python wrapper for IgBLAST v1.9. Reads with weak V/J assignments (E-value above 1e-6), missing CDR3, stop codons, out-of-frame junctions, or ambiguous translated residues were removed. A V3J clonotype was defined by an identical inferred V gene, J gene, and CDR3 amino acid sequence. Percentage overlap between repertoires was computed as shared unique clonotypes divided by the size of the smaller repertoire. Richness of each repertoire was evaluated using RTK rarefaction, the Chao1 estimator, and Recon v2.1 estimates of unobserved clonotypes. OLGA was used to compute generation probabilities for all TCRbeta clonotypes that the gDNA method yielded from a few donors. TCRdb holds this immuneACCESS table with in-frame rearrangements only. Some clones are missing; in checked studies, unresolved V genes explain under half, and the rest has no known cause. That table furnishes V, J and clone size, whereas the DNA furnished D and trimming. The sample profile shows approximately 2.4 million clones; approximately 95% of them were found once. Of the sample, 0.1% to 0.15% falls within the top ten clones.

Donors were healthy HIV-negative adults with no recently reported acute infections or vaccinations. Only Caucasian adults living in Nashville, Tennessee, USA were represented among the donors. CD4+ T cells were enriched through magnetic negative selection, after which naive cells were positively selected on CD45RA and the remaining negative fraction served as the memory subset. Blood was collected by leukapheresis, and PBMCs were isolated by Ficoll-Histopaque density gradient centrifugation and then cryopreserved in liquid nitrogen vapor phase. Analytical flow cytometry was used to check the purity and quantity of every magnetically sorted T cell population. Genomic DNA was isolated from each sorted fraction and quantified by UV absorbance on a Nanodrop 2000c. With regard to this clone: What antigen it recognizes has not been identified. Nothing much larger sits one base from this clone, and base qualities are not available.

The germline V gene specifies MDHEN as CDR1 and SYDVKM as CDR2. Trimming removed 5 bases from V and 4 bases from J; the gene matches leave 8 bases unexplained. The CDR3 goes from the cysteine to the phenylalanine over 15 residues. The entry retains the CDR3 DNA only, 45 bases that are in frame from base 1. Overall study outcomes, separate from this receptor: When several donors were compared, the shared fraction of clonotypes was about 5% for naive CD4, around 4% for naive CD8, 2.3% for memory CD4, and around 0.4% for memory CD8. Naive subsets generally had larger estimated clonotype richness than memory subsets did. Clonotypes shared by all four sorted-subset donors showed higher generation probabilities than non-shared clonotypes. Sampling was limited to blood, and TCR repertoires in tissue likely differ from TCR repertoires in blood. Based on pairwise subsampling, the degree of clonotype sharing among donors was expected to be affected by sequencing depth. Incomplete sequencing was indicated by rarefaction of sorted-subset datasets, despite the large sequencing depth. Because the study included a small number of donors, the genetic and exposure-history diversity represented was limited.

The sequencing input was naive CD4+ T cells sorted from blood. Explained via the paper, the cell subset or site label denotes: CD45RA+ positively selected. This receptor was obtained from a man between 18 and 29 years old in good health. The receptor chain draws on TRBV28 and TRBJ1-2, and 9 bases in between align with TRBD1. Read as DNA, the sequence is TGTGCCAGCAGTCCAGCGACAGGGGGGCTCTATGGCTACACCTTC. This yields the protein CASSPATGGLYGYTF.